Each of the 13 T cell receptor beta chains below was sequenced from the same sample in a study of T cells in Graves' hyperthyroidism and ophthalmopathy. TCR beta CDR3 regions were amplified from RNA. The HTBI primer set served for first-round RT-PCR of the TCR CDR3. From the multiplex PCR reads, TCRdb called clonotypes with MiXCR, one entry per CDR3 protein. The profile shows more than 300,000 distinct CDR3 sequences, 18% of them singletons. Sequenced material: blood. Receptor source: a young man with Graves' ophthalmopathy.

The V gene is TRBV12-3 or TRBV12-4, the J gene TRBJ2-5; TRBD2 aligns across 7 bases. Losses at the gene ends were 6 bases for V and 3 bases for J; bases not matched to a gene: 4. The CDR3 spans 13 residues. The CDR3 protein is CASSPTSEETQYF. The DNA of the CDR3 is TGTGCCAGCAGCCCTACTAGCGAAGAGACCCAGTACTTC.

This clonotype has ten or more counts. V is TRBV6-1 and J is TRBJ1-6; D perhaps matches TRBD1 (6 bases). Per the germline V gene, CDR1 is MNHNS and CDR2 is SASEGT. Trimming removed 3 bases from V and 0 bases from J, with 9 bases in between. This CDR3 comprises 16 residues. DNA for the CDR3: TGTGCCAGCAGTGACAGGGGAAGCTCCTATAATTCACCCCTCCACTTT. Its translation: CASSDRGSSYNSPLHF.

This clonotype was counted many times. The chain recombines TRBV2 with TRBJ1-1; TRBD1 is a possible D gene (6 bases). Germline V CDR1 and CDR2: SNHLY, FYNNEI. The CDR3 totals 17 residues. Trimming took off 4 bases at V and 3 bases at J, with 21 bases between the two ends. The CDR3 DNA follows: TGTGCCAGCAGTGTAACCAGGGGTTTCAAGAAGGACACTGAAGCTTTCTTT. Protein product: CASSVTRGFKKDTEAFF.

The V call is TRBV3-1, the J call TRBJ2-3, with TRBD2 matching 11 bases. CDR1 is LGHDT and CDR2 is YNNKEL in the germline V gene (reference sequence). The CDR3 spans 18 residues. J gave up 0 bases and V 4 bases, and 9 bases lay outside the gene matches. Here the CDR3 reads CASSPSSGGTSSTDTQYF. For the CDR3, the DNA is TGTGCCAGCAGCCCATCTAGCGGGGGGACCTCTAGCACAGATACGCAGTATTTT.

This clonotype was counted many times. The V call is TRBV2, the J call TRBJ2-5; 13 bases are a match to TRBD2. Germline CDR1 SNHLY, CDR2 FYNNEI. Losses at the gene ends were 6 bases for V and 4 bases for J; bases not matched to a gene: 8. The CDR3 has 16 amino acids. The CDR3 loop is CASSATSGGAGETQYF. The CDR3 nucleotides are TGTGCCAGCAGCGCTACTAGCGGGGGGGCCGGAGAGACCCAGTACTTC.

In this sample, this clonotype turned up many times. This rearrangement joins TRBV2 to TRBJ2-5; the D gene is possibly TRBD1 (6 bases). V was trimmed by 4 bases and J by 2 bases, leaving 11 bases between them. The CDR3 runs to 14 residues. Germline V lookup: CDR1 SNHLY, CDR2 FYNNEI. The CDR3 sequence: CASSGGTLQETQYF. CDR3 nucleotide sequence: TGTGCCAGCAGTGGGGGGACATTACAAGAGACCCAGTACTTC.

This clonotype was recorded many times. This chain joins TRBV9 and TRBJ1-4, with D unresolved. The CDR3 contains 14 residues. The V and J ends lost 1 base and 7 bases respectively, with 11 bases between them. Germline lookup yields CDR1 SGDLS and CDR2 YYNGEE. The CDR3 nucleotides are TGTGCCAGCAGCGTAAAGGGTTTTGGTGAAAAACTGTTTTTT. This encodes CASSVKGFGEKLFF.

The chain recombines TRBV12-3 or TRBV12-4 with TRBJ1-1; D remains unclear. CDR3 length: 16 residues. V was cut by 5 bases and J by 7 bases, with 23 bases left in between. DNA for the CDR3: TGTGCCAGCAGTCCCACCTTCGGCCAGGCAGCGGTTGAAGCTTTCTTT. The encoded protein is CASSPTFGQAAVEAFF.

The chain carries TRBV24-1 and TRBJ2-1; 11 bases agree with TRBD2. V shed 5 bases, J shed 4 bases, and the junction held 6 bases outside the gene matches. CDR1 is KGHDR, CDR2 SFDVKD, per germline. The CDR3 consists of 16 residues. Here the CDR3 DNA reads TGTGCCACCAGTGGTCTAGCGGGGGGTGCGTACAATGAGCAGTTCTTC. Protein sequence: CATSGLAGGAYNEQFF.

There are many counts of this clonotype. The rearrangement joins TRBV5-1 to TRBJ1-2; D gene unclear. Trimming shortened V by 4 bases and J by 8 bases, and 12 bases separated the two germline ends. Germline loops: CDR1 SGHRS, CDR2 YFSETQ. The CDR3 loop spans 12 amino acids. The CDR3 region has the DNA TGCGCCAGCAGCCACAGTGGGAACGGCTACACCTTC. It codes for CASSHSGNGYTF.

This clonotype was seen a few times. This rearrangement joins TRBV3-1 to TRBJ2-6; D is undetermined. The CDR3 is 15 amino acids. V was clipped by 1 base and J by 4 bases, with 8 bases between them. CDR1 and CDR2 (germline): LGHDT, YNNKEL (reference sequence). The CDR3 DNA follows: TGTGCCAGCAGCCAAGTCTTGATCGGGGCCAACGTCCTGACTTTC. This gives the protein CASSQVLIGANVLTF. Full variable domain (remainder filled in from reference TRBV3-1 and TRBJ2-6): DTAVSQTPKYLVTQMGNDKSIKCEQNLGHDTMYWYKQDSKKFLKIMFSYNNKELIINETVPNRFSPKSPDKAHLNLHINSLELGDSAVYFCASSQVLIGANVLTFGAGSRLTVL.

This clonotype has ten or more counts. The chain links TRBV3-1 to TRBJ2-7; 8 positions agree with TRBD1. The CDR3 loop spans 15 amino acids. The germline CDR1 and CDR2 sequences are LGHDT and YNNKEL (reference sequence). Trimming removed 0 bases from V and 2 bases from J; junction bases left unmatched: 3. CDR3 residues: CASSQDPGQAYEQYF. Written as DNA, the CDR3 is TGTGCCAGCAGCCAAGATCCGGGACAGGCCTACGAGCAGTACTTC.

The sample holds many counts of this clonotype. The genes are TRBV5-1 and TRBJ1-5, with TRBD1 matching 7 bases. The CDR3 is 16 amino acids. With 2 bases clipped from V and 7 bases from J, the junction kept 12 bases outside the gene matches. Germline V lookup: CDR1 SGHRS, CDR2 YFSETQ. The chain's CDR3 is CASSLHPRAGGQPQHF. DNA of the CDR3: TGCGCCAGCAGCTTACATCCCCGGGCAGGGGGACAGCCCCAGCATTTT.